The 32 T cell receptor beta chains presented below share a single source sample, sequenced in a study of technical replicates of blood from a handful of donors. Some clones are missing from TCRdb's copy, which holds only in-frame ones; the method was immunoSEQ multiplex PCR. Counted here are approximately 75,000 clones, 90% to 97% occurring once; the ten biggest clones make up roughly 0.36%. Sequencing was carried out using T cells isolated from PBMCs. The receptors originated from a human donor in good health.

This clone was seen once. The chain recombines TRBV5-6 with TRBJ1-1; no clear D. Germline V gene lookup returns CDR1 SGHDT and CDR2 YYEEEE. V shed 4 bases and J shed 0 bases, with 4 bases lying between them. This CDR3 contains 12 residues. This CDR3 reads CASSLLNTEAFF. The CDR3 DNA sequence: TGTGCCAGCAGCCTTCTGAACACTGAAGCTTTCTTT.

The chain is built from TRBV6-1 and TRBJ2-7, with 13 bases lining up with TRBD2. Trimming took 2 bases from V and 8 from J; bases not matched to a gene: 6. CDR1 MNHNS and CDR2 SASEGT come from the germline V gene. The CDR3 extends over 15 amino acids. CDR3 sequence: CASSEPGLAGLKQYF. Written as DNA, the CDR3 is TGTGCCAGCAGTGAACCGGGACTAGCGGGACTTAAGCAGTACTTC.

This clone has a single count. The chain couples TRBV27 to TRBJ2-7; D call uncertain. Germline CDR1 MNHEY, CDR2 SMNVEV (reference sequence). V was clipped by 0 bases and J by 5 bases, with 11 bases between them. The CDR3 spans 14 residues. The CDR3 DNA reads TGTGCCAGCAGTTTATCGGGCCCCTACAACGAGCAGTACTTC. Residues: CASSLSGPYNEQYF.

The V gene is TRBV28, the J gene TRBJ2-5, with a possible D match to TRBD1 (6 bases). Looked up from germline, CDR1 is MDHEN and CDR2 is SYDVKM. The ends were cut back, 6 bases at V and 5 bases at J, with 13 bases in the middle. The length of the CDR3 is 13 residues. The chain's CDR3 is CASRAGTSETQYF. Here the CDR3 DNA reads TGTGCCAGCAGGGCCGGGACATCGGAGACCCAGTACTTC.

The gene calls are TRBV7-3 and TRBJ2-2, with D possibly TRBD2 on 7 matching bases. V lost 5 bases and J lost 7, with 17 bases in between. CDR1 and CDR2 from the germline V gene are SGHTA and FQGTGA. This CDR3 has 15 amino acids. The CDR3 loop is CASSVMTGGSGELFF. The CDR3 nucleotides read TGTGCCAGCAGCGTAATGACGGGGGGCAGCGGGGAGCTGTTTTTT.

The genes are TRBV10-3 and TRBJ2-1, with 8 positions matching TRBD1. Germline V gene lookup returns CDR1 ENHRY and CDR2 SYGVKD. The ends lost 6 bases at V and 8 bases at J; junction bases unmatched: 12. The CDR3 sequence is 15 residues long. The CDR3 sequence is CAISDGQGLGDEQFF. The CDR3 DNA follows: TGTGCCATCAGCGACGGACAGGGTTTAGGCGATGAGCAGTTCTTC.

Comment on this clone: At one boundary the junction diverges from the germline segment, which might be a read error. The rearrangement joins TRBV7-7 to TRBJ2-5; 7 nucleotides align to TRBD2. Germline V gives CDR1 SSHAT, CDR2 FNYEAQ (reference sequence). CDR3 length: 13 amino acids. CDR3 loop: CASSRGGEETQYF. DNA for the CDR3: TGTGCTAGCAGCCGGGGAGGGGAGGAGACCCAGTACTTC.

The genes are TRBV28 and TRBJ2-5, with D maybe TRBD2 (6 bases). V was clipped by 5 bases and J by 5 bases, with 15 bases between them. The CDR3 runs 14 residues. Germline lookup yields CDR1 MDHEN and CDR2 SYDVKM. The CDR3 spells CASSPGFGGETQYF. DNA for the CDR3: TGTGCCAGCAGTCCGGGATTTGGGGGGGAGACCCAGTACTTC. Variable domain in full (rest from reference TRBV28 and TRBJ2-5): DVKVTQSSRYLVKRTGEKVFLECVQDMDHENMFWYRQDPGLGLRLIYFSYDVKMKEKGDIPEGYSVSREKKERFSLILESASTNQTSMYLCASSPGFGGETQYFGPGTRLLVL.

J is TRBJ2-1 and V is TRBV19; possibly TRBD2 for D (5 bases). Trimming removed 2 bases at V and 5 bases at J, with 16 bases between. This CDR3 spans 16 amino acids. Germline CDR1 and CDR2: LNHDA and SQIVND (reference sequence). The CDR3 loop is CASSISHPPGDNEQFF. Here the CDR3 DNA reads TGTGCCAGTAGTATATCCCACCCCCCCGGGGACAATGAGCAGTTCTTC. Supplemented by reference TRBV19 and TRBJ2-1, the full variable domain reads DGGITQSPKYLFRKEGQNVTLSCEQNLNHDAMYWYRQDPGQGLRLIYYSQIVNDFQKGDIAEGYSVSREKKESFPLTVTSAQKNPTAFYLCASSISHPPGDNEQFFGPGTRLTVL.

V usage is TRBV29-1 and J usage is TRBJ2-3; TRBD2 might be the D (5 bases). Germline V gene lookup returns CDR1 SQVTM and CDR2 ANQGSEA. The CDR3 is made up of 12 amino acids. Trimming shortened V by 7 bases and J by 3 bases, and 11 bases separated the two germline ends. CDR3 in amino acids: CSGNGETDTQYF. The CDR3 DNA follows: TGCAGCGGCAACGGGGAGACAGATACGCAGTATTTT.

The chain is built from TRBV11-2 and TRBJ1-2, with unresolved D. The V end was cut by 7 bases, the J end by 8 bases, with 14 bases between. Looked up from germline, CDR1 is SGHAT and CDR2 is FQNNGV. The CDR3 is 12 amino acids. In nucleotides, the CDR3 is TGTGCCAGCACCGCGGGAGTAGACGGCTACACCTTC. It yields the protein CASTAGVDGYTF.

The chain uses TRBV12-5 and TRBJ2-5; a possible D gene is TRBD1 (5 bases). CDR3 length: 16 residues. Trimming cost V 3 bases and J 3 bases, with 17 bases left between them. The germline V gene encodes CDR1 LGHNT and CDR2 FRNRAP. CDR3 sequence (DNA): TGTGCTAGTGGTTTCCCCAGACAGTCGGACAAAGAGACCCAGTACTTC. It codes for CASGFPRQSDKETQYF. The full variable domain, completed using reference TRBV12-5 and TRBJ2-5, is DARVTQTPRHKVTEMGQEVTMRCQPILGHNTVFWYRQTMMQGLELLAYFRNRAPLDDSGMPKDRFSAEMPDATLATLKIQPSEPRDSAVYFCASGFPRQSDKETQYFGPGTRLLVL.

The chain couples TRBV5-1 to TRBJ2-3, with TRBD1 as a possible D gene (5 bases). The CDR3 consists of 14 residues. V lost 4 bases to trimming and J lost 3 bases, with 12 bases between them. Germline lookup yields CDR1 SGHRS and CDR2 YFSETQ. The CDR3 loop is CASSIGQGTDTQYF. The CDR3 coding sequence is TGCGCCAGCAGCATCGGGCAGGGAACAGATACGCAGTATTTT.

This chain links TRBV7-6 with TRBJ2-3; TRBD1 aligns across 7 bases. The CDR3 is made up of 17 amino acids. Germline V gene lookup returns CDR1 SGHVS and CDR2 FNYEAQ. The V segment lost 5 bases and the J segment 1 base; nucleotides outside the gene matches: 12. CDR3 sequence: CASSIPLQGIGTDTQYF. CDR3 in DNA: TGTGCCAGCAGCATCCCCTTACAGGGGATTGGCACAGATACGCAGTATTTT.

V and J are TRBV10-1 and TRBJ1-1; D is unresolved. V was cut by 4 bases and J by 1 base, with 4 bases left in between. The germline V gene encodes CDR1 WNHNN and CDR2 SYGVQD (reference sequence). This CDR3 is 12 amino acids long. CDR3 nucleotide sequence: TGCGCCAGCAGTGGCGGGAACACTGAAGCTTTCTTT. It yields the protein CASSGGNTEAFF.

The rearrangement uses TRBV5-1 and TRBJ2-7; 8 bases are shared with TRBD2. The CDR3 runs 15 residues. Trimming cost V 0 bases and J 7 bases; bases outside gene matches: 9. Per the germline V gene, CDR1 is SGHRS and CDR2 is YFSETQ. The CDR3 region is CASSLDPAGAEEQYF. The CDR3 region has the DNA TGCGCCAGCAGCTTGGATCCAGCGGGAGCAGAGGAGCAGTACTTC.

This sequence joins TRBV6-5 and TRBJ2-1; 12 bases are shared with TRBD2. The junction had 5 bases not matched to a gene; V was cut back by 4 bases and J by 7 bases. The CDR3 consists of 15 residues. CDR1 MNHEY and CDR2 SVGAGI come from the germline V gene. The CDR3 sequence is CASSSDGLAGNEQFF. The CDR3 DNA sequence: TGTGCCAGCAGTTCTGATGGACTAGCGGGGAATGAGCAGTTCTTC.

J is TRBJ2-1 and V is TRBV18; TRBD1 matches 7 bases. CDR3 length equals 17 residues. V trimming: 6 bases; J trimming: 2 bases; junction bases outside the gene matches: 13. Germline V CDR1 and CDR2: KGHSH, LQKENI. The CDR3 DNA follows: TGTGCCAGCTCGAACACTATCAGACAGGGCCCCTACAATGAGCAGTTCTTC. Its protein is CASSNTIRQGPYNEQFF. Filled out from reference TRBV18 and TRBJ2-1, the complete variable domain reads NAGVMQNPRHLVRRRGQEARLRCSPMKGHSHVYWYRQLPEEGLKFMVYLQKENIIDESGMPKERFSAEFPKEGPSILRIQQVVRGDSAAYFCASSNTIRQGPYNEQFFGPGTRLTVL.

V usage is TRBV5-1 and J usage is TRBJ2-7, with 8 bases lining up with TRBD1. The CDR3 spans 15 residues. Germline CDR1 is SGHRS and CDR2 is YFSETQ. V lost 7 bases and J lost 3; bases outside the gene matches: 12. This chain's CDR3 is CASSGGTGEFYEQYF. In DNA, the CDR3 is TGCGCCAGCTCAGGGGGGACAGGCGAATTCTACGAGCAGTACTTC.

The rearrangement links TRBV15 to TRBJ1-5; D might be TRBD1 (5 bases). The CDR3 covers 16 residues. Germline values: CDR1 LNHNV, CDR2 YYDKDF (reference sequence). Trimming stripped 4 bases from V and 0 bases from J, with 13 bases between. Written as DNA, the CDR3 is TGTGCCACCAGCATGTCCACAGGTTATAGCAATCAGCCCCAGCATTTT. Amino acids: CATSMSTGYSNQPQHF.

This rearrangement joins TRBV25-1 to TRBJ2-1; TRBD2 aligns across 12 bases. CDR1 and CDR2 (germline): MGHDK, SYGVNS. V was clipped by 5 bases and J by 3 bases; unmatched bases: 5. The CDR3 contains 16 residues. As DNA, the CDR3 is TGTGCCAGCAGTATGGGACTAGCGGGTTTCTACAATGAGCAGTTCTTC. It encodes CASSMGLAGFYNEQFF.

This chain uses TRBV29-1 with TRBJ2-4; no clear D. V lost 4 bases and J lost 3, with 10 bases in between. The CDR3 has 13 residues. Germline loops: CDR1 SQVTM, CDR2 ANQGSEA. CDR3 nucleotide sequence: TGCAGCGTTGCCGAGGCTAACAAAAACATTCAGTACTTC. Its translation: CSVAEANKNIQYF.

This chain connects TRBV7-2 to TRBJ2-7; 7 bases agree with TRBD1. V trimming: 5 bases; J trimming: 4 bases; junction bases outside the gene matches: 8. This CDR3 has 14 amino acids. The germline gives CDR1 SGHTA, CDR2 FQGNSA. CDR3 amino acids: CASSPAPGQYEQYF. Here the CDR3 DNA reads TGTGCCAGCAGCCCTGCCCCGGGACAGTACGAGCAGTACTTC. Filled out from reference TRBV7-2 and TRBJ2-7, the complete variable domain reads GAGVSQSPSNKVTEKGKDVELRCDPISGHTALYWYRQSLGQGLEFLIYFQGNSAPDKSGLPSDRFSAERTGGSVSTLTIQRTQQEDSAVYLCASSPAPGQYEQYFGPGTRLTVT.

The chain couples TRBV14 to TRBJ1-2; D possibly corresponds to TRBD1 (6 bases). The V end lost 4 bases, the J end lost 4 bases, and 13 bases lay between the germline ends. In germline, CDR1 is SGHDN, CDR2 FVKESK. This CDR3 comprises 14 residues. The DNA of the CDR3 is TGTGCCAGCAGCCCTACCCCAGGGGTCTATGGCTACACCTTC. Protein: CASSPTPGVYGYTF. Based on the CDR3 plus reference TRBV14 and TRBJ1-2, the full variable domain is EAGVTQFPSHSVIEKGQTVTLRCDPISGHDNLYWYRRVMGKEIKFLLHFVKESKQDESGMPNNRFLAERTGGTYSTLKVQPAELEDSGVYFCASSPTPGVYGYTFGSGTRLTVV.

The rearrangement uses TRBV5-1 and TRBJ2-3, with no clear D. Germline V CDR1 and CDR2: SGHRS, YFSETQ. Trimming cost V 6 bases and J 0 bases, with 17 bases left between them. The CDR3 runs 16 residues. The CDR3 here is CASKRTDFTSTDTQYF. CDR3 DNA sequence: TGCGCCAGCAAGCGTACTGACTTCACTAGCACAGATACGCAGTATTTT.

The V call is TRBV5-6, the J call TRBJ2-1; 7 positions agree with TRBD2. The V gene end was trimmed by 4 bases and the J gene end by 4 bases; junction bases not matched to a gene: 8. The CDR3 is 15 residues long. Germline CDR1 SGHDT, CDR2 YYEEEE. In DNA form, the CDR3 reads TGTGCCAGCAGCCTGGGGGGGGAGCGGTACAATGAGCAGTTCTTC. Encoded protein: CASSLGGERYNEQFF.

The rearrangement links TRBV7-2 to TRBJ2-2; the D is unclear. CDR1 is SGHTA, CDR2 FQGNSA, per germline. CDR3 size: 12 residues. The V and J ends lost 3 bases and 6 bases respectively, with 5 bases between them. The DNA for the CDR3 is TGTGCCAGCAGCTTTTATTCCGGGGAGCTGTTTTTT. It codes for CASSFYSGELFF.

CDR3 nucleotides: TGTGCCAGCAGCGTAGGGGCTAGCCCTTACAATGAGCAGTTCTTC. Amino acid sequence: CASSVGASPYNEQFF. The gene calls are TRBV9 and TRBJ2-1; TRBD2 is a possible D gene (5 bases). V was trimmed by 0 bases and J by 4 bases, leaving 11 bases between them. Germline CDR1 reads SGDLS; CDR2 reads YYNGEE. The CDR3 is 15 residues long.

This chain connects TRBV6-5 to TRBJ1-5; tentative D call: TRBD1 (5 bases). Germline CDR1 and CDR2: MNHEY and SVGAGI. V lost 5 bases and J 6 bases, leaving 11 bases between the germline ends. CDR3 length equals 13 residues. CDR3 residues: CASSASRGQPQHF. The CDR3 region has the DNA TGTGCCAGCAGTGCGTCAAGGGGTCAGCCCCAGCATTTT.

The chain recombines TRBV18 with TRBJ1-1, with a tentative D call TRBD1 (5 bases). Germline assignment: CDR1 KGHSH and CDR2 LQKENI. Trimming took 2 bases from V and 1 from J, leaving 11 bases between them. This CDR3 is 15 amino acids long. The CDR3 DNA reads TGTGCCAGCTCACCAATCTGGCAGGGGAACACTGAAGCTTTCTTT. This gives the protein CASSPIWQGNTEAFF.

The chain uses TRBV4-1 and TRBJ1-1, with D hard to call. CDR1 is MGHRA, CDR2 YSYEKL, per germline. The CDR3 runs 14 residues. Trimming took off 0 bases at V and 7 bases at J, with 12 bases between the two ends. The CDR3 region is CASSQDRVGNEAFF. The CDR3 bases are TGCGCCAGCAGCCAAGATCGGGTGGGTAATGAAGCTTTCTTT.

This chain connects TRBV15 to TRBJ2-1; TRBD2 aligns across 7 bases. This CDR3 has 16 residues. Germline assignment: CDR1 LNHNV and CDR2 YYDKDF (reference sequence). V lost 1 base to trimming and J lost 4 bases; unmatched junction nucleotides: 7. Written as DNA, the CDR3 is TGTGCCACCAGCAGAGGTGGTAGCGGGTTATACAATGAGCAGTTCTTC. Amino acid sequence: CATSRGGSGLYNEQFF.